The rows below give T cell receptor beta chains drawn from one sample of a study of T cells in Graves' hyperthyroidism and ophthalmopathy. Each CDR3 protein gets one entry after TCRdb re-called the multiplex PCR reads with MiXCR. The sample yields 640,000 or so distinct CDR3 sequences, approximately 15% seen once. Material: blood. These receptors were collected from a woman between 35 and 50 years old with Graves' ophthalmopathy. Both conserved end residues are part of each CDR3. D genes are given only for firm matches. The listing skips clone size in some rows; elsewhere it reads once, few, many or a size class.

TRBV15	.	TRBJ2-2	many	CATSRDSLSPGELFF	TGTGCCACCAGCAGAGATTCCCTATCGCCCGGGGAGCTGTTTTTT
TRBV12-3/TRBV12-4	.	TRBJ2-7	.	CASSLGQPTTMQYF	TGTGCCAGCAGTTTAGGGCAGCCGACTACGATGCAGTACTTC
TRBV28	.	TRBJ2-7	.	CASSLGRVRNEQYF	TGTGCCAGCAGTTTGGGCAGGGTCAGGAACGAGCAGTACTTC
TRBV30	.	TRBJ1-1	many	CAWSPPGLGAFF	TGTGCCTGGAGCCCCCCGGGACTAGGGGCTTTCTTT
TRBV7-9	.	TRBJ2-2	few	CASCLLTADTGELFF	TGTGCCAGCTGCTTATTGACTGCCGACACCGGGGAGCTGTTTTTT
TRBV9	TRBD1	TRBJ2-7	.	CASSVDPGQNYEQYF	TGTGCCAGCAGCGTGGACCCGGGACAGAACTACGAGCAGTACTTC
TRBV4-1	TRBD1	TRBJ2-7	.	CASSESPGQGAYEQYF	TGCGCCAGCAGCGAATCGCCGGGACAGGGGGCCTACGAGCAGTACTTC
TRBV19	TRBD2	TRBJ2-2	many	CASSIRGLASANTGELFF	TGTGCCAGTAGTATCAGGGGACTAGCTAGTGCGAACACCGGGGAGCTGTTTTTT
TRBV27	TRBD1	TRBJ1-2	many	CASRTGGDYGYTF	TGTGCCAGCAGGACAGGGGGTGACTATGGCTACACCTTC
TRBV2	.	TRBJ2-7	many	CASRATHRSTSYEQYF	TGTGCCAGCAGGGCAACCCACAGGTCGACTTCCTACGAGCAGTACTTC
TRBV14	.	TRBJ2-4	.	CASSPTRVLKNIQYF	TGTGCCAGCAGCCCAACGCGGGTACTCAAAAACATTCAGTACTTC
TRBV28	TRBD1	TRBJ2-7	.	CASSLSPGTGTYEQYF	TGTGCCAGCAGTTTATCCCCGGGGACAGGCACCTACGAGCAGTACTTC
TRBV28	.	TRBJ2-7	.	CASSFLLSYEQYF	TGTGCCAGCAGTTTCCTTCTGTCCTACGAGCAGTACTTC
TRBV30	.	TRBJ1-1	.	CAWSVHGVHTEAFF	TGTGCCTGGAGTGTACATGGGGTACACACTGAAGCTTTCTTT
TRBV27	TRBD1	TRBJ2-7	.	CASSLSGDSSYEQYF	TGTGCCAGCAGTTTATCGGGGGACAGTTCCTACGAGCAGTACTTC
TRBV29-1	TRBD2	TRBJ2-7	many	CSVLTSGIGQYF	TGCAGCGTCCTCACTAGCGGGATCGGGCAGTACTTC
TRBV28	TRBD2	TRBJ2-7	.	CASTPTSGATDSYEQYF	TGTGCCAGCACCCCCACTAGCGGGGCGACTGACTCCTACGAGCAGTACTTC
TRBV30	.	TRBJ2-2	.	CASSFQARTGELFF	TGTGCCAGCAGCTTCCAGGCCCGCACCGGGGAGCTGTTTTTT
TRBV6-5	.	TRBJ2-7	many	CATAPGARSYEQYF	TGTGCCACCGCCCCCGGAGCCCGAAGCTACGAGCAGTACTTC
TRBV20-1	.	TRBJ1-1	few	CSASEAFF	TGCAGTGCAAGTGAAGCTTTCTTC
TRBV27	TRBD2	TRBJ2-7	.	CASRRTSGTSGSPSYEQYF	TGTGCCAGCAGACGGACTAGCGGGACTAGCGGGAGTCCCTCCTACGAGCAGTACTTC
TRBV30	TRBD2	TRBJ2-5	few	CAWSKGLAEKETQYF	TGTGCCTGGAGTAAGGGGCTAGCGGAGAAAGAGACCCAGTACTTC